This T cell receptor beta chain was retrieved from a study of T cell repertoires in cytomegalovirus infection. Broader study findings: Frequencies of public TCR beta families were cumulated, and this identified carriers of CMV plus the relevant HLA.

One entry per CDR3 protein, called by TCRdb with MiXCR from the reads. The data contain under 150,000 distinct CDR3 sequences, around 31% of them singletons. This clonotype has a handful of counts. The antigen is not known. V trimming: 6 bases; J trimming: 3 bases; junction bases outside the gene matches: 4. CDR1 is MNHEY and CDR2 is SMNVEV in the germline V gene (reference sequence). This CDR3 spans 14 amino acids. Sequencing was performed on CD8+ T cells from cultured PBMCs, taken from culture after CMV antigen stimulation. V is TRBV27 and J is TRBJ2-7, with 11 nucleotides matching TRBD2. The TCR was taken from a human donor in good health (CMV status not recorded). Some clones in this sample may be carry-over from other donors' samples. For the CDR3, the DNA is TGTGCCAGCAGCCCTAGCGGGGGGAGCTACGAGCAGTACTTC. Translated, it gives CASSPSGGSYEQYF.